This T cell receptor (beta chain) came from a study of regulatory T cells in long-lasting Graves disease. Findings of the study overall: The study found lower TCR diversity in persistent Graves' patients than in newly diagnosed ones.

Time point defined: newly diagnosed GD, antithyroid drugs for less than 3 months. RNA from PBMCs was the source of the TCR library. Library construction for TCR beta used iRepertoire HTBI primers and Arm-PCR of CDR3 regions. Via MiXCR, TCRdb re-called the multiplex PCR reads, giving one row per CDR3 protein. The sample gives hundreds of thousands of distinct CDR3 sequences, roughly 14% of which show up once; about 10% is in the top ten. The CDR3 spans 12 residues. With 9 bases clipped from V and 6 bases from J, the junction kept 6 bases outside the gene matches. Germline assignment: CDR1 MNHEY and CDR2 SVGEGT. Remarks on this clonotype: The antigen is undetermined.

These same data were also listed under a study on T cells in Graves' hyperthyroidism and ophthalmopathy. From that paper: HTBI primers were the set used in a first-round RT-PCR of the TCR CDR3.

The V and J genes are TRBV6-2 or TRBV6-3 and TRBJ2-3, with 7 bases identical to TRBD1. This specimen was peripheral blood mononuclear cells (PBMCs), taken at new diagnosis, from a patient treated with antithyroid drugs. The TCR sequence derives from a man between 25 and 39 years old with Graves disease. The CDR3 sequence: CASHRGEDTQYF. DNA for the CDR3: TGTGCCAGTCACAGGGGTGAGGATACGCAGTATTTT.